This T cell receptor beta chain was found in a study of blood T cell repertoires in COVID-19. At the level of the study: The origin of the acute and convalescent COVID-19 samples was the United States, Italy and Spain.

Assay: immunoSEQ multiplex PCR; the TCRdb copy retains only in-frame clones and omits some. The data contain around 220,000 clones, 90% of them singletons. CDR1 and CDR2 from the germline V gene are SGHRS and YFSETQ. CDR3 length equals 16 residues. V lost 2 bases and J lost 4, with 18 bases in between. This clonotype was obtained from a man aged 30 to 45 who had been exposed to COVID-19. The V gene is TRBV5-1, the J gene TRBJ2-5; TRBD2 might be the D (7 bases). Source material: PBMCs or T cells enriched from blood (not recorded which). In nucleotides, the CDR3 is TGCGCCAGCAGCTTTCAAGGGGGGGGCCTGGGAGAGACCCAGTACTTC. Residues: CASSFQGGGLGETQYF.